One and the same sample provided the 30 T cell receptor beta chains below, sequenced in a study of OX40 agonist ivuxolimab in advanced cancers. Clones were sequenced by immunoSEQ multiplex PCR, and TCRdb holds only the in-frame ones, with some missing. Of some 67,000 clones listed, roughly 88% are singletons. Sequencing was performed on CD4+ or CD8+ T cells sorted from blood, taken in a trial of the OX40 agonist ivuxolimab. The receptors originated from an adult with an advanced solid tumor such as melanoma, head and neck, liver or kidney cancer.

This chain uses TRBV5-5 with TRBJ1-2; weak D call: TRBD1 (5 bases). CDR1 SGHKS and CDR2 YYEKEE come from the germline V gene (reference sequence). This CDR3 is 13 amino acids long. V lost 4 bases to trimming and J lost 4 bases, with 11 bases between them. CDR3: CASSGGNTYGYTF. The DNA of the CDR3 is TGTGCCAGCAGCGGGGGTAACACCTATGGCTACACCTTC.

The rearrangement joins TRBV5-4 to TRBJ2-3; D possibly corresponds to TRBD1 (5 bases). The CDR3 loop spans 13 amino acids. CDR1 is SGHNT and CDR2 is YYREEE in the germline V gene (reference sequence). The ends were cut back, 5 bases at V and 8 bases at J, with 15 bases in the middle. CDR3 region: CASRPDSDTTQYF. The CDR3 coding sequence is TGTGCCAGCAGACCTGACAGCGATACTACGCAGTATTTT.

The chain uses TRBV6-5 and TRBJ2-7, with D tentatively TRBD2 (7 bases). This CDR3 is built from 14 residues. The germline V gene has CDR1 MNHEY and CDR2 SVGAGI. V was cut by 8 bases and J by 2 bases, with 16 bases left in between. The CDR3 nucleotides are TGTGCCAGCTCTGTGGGGGGGCACACCTACGAGCAGTACTTC. It yields the protein CASSVGGHTYEQYF.

The rearrangement links TRBV5-1 to TRBJ1-1; the match to TRBD1 covers 9 bases. The CDR3 has 16 amino acids. V was clipped by 0 bases and J by 1 base; unmatched bases: 4. CDR1 is SGHRS, CDR2 YFSETQ, per germline. CDR3 sequence (DNA): TGCGCCAGCAGCTTGGGGACAGGGGCTACGAACACTGAAGCTTTCTTT. Its protein product is CASSLGTGATNTEAFF. Full variable domain (missing parts from reference TRBV5-1 and TRBJ1-1): KAGVTQTPRYLIKTRGQQVTLSCSPISGHRSVSWYQQTPGQGLQFLFEYFSETQRNKGNFPGRFSGRQFSNSRSEMNVSTLELGDSALYLCASSLGTGATNTEAFFGQGTRLTVV.

The CDR3 region has the DNA TGTGCCACCAGCAGAGGCCGGGACAGCACCCTCTATGGCTACACCTTC. Translated, it gives CATSRGRDSTLYGYTF. The chain couples TRBV15 to TRBJ1-2, with 7 bases lining up with TRBD1. The CDR3 length is 16 residues. Germline V gives CDR1 LNHNV, CDR2 YYDKDF (reference sequence). V lost 1 base, J lost 4 bases, and 9 bases stayed unmatched. Together with reference TRBV15 and TRBJ1-2, the CDR3 gives the full variable domain: DAMVIQNPRYQVTQFGKPVTLSCSQTLNHNVMYWYQQKSSQAPKLLFHYYDKDFNNEADTPDNFQSRRPNTSFCFLDIRSPGLGDTAMYLCATSRGRDSTLYGYTFGSGTRLTVV.

The chain is built from TRBV2 and TRBJ2-5; tentatively, D is TRBD1 or TRBD2 (5 bases each). V was pared by 7 bases and J by 2 bases, with 8 bases between. The CDR3 covers 12 residues. Germline CDR1 reads SNHLY; CDR2 reads FYNNEI. The CDR3 coding sequence is TGTGCCAGCAAGAGGGGACAAGAGACCCAGTACTTC. Its protein is CASKRGQETQYF.

This clone was detected once. J is TRBJ2-1 and V is TRBV10-3; D gene unclear. V lost 7 bases to trimming and J lost 5 bases, with 12 bases between them. The CDR3 consists of 13 residues. The germline V gene has CDR1 ENHRY and CDR2 SYGVKD. In DNA, the CDR3 is TGTGCCATCACTGCGGCTCCGGACAATGAGCAGTTCTTC. Protein product: CAITAAPDNEQFF.

The rearrangement uses TRBV28 and TRBJ2-5; 11 bases map to TRBD1. CDR3 size: 14 residues. The germline CDR1 and CDR2 sequences are MDHEN and SYDVKM. With V trimmed by 5 bases and J by 6 bases, 5 bases remained unmatched. Written as DNA, the CDR3 is TGTGCCAGCAGTCGGACAGGGGGCGGAAAGACCCAGTACTTC. Its translation: CASSRTGGGKTQYF.

This chain uses TRBV11-2 with TRBJ2-7; 9 bases fit TRBD2. The CDR3 has 14 amino acids. CDR1 and CDR2 (germline): SGHAT, FQNNGV. After removal of 5 bases from V and 4 bases from J, the junction contained 6 bases not matched to a gene. Here the CDR3 DNA reads TGTGCCAGCAGCCCCGGGACTAGCTTATACGAGCAGTACTTC. Translation: CASSPGTSLYEQYF.

CDR3 coding DNA: TGCGCCAGCAGCTTGGATGGGGGGACGCCCTACAATGAGCAGTTCTTC. It yields the protein CASSLDGGTPYNEQFF. V usage is TRBV5-1 and J usage is TRBJ2-1; D perhaps matches TRBD2 (6 bases). Looked up from germline, CDR1 is SGHRS and CDR2 is YFSETQ. Between the trimmed V and J ends, which lost 0 bases and 2 bases, there was a span of 12 bases. This CDR3 contains 16 residues.

Worth noting for this clone: The same CDR3 is also encoded by other DNA sequences in this sample. The V and J genes are TRBV6-5 and TRBJ1-2, with D tentatively TRBD1 (5 bases). With 3 bases removed from V and 7 bases from J, the gap between germline ends came to 12 bases. CDR1 and CDR2 from the germline V gene are MNHEY and SVGAGI. The CDR3 contains 13 residues. The CDR3 loop is CASSYGAAGGYTF. CDR3 DNA sequence: TGTGCCAGCAGTTATGGGGCAGCTGGTGGCTACACCTTC.

In this sample, this clone turned up once. V is TRBV6-1 and J is TRBJ1-1; perhaps TRBD1 as D (5 bases). V lost 6 bases and J lost 0, with 11 bases in between. CDR1 is MNHNS and CDR2 is SASEGT in the germline V gene. The CDR3 consists of 14 residues. The CDR3 reads CASRWDAVNTEAFF. CDR3 coding DNA: TGTGCCAGCAGATGGGACGCGGTGAACACTGAAGCTTTCTTT.

This chain uses TRBV5-1 with TRBJ1-4; D unresolved. The CDR3 spans 14 residues. Per germline, CDR1 SGHRS and CDR2 YFSETQ. V shed 0 bases and J shed 2 bases, with 5 bases lying between them. The CDR3 region has the DNA TGCGCCAGCAGCTTGGTGGGGACTAATGAAAAACTGTTTTTT. Residues: CASSLVGTNEKLFF.

The CDR3 here is CASSRTTGNTIYF. As DNA, the CDR3 is TGTGCCAGCAGTAGGACTACTGGAAACACCATATATTTT. This rearrangement joins TRBV6-6 to TRBJ1-3; D gene uncertain. The CDR3 is 13 residues long. V gave up 5 bases and J gave up 2 bases, with 7 bases separating them. Germline CDR1 is MNHNY and CDR2 is SVGAGI (reference sequence).

This chain uses TRBV5-5 with TRBJ1-1; D possibly corresponds to TRBD1 (6 bases). The CDR3 is made up of 14 amino acids. Trimming took 5 bases from V and 0 from J, leaving 11 bases between them. Per the germline V gene, CDR1 is SGHKS and CDR2 is YYEKEE (reference sequence). In DNA, the CDR3 is TGTGCCAGCAGTTACAGGGACATGAACACTGAAGCTTTCTTT. This codes for CASSYRDMNTEAFF.

This chain uses TRBV6-5 with TRBJ2-1; D call uncertain. The CDR3 length is 12 residues. V lost 10 bases and J lost 4, with 11 bases in between. The germline V gene has CDR1 MNHEY and CDR2 SVGAGI. The CDR3: CATKGTYNEQFF. The CDR3 DNA reads as TGTGCCACAAAGGGAACGTACAATGAGCAGTTCTTC.

As concerns this clone: This same CDR3 is encoded by further DNA sequences in the sample. The genes are TRBV5-1 and TRBJ2-7; 10 positions match TRBD1. Germline assignment: CDR1 SGHRS and CDR2 YFSETQ. Unmatched junction bases numbered 1, after V lost 4 bases and J lost 3 bases. The CDR3 has 13 residues. CDR3 amino acids: CASSRDRGYEQYF. CDR3 DNA: TGCGCCAGCAGCAGGGACAGGGGCTACGAGCAGTACTTC.

The chain has TRBV6-1 and TRBJ1-5, with TRBD1 matching 9 bases. CDR1 is MNHNS, CDR2 SASEGT, per germline. The CDR3 contains 18 residues. V shed 4 bases and J 0 bases; nucleotides not matched to a gene: 10. The CDR3 DNA reads as TGTGCCAGCAGTGGACGGGACAGGGAGTGGTATAGCAATCAGCCCCAGCATTTT. It specifies CASSGRDREWYSNQPQHF.

The chain employs TRBV28 and TRBJ2-7; TRBD2 agrees at 7 bases. Losses at the gene ends were 1 base for V and 0 bases for J; bases not matched to a gene: 9. The CDR3 extends over 17 amino acids. Germline CDR1 is MDHEN and CDR2 is SYDVKM. The CDR3: CASSLYGGGTASYEQYF. The CDR3 DNA reads as TGTGCCAGCAGTTTATATGGGGGGGGGACTGCCTCCTACGAGCAGTACTTC.

CDR3 protein: CASSRSRDNQETQYF. CDR3 nucleotide sequence: TGTGCCAGCTCCCGGTCCCGGGACAACCAAGAGACCCAGTACTTC. V gene TRBV18 combines with J gene TRBJ2-5, with D possibly TRBD1 on 6 matching bases. The CDR3 covers 15 residues. Deletions cut 6 bases from V and 0 bases from J, with 14 bases between. CDR1 KGHSH and CDR2 LQKENI come from the germline V gene.

The rearrangement uses TRBV5-1 and TRBJ1-2; D gene uncertain. The germline V gene has CDR1 SGHRS and CDR2 YFSETQ. There are 14 residues in the CDR3. Between the trimmed V and J ends, which lost 0 bases and 2 bases, there was a span of 8 bases. CDR3 residues: CASSLDSPNYGYTF. CDR3 nucleotide sequence: TGCGCCAGCAGCTTGGATTCCCCCAACTATGGCTACACCTTC.

This clone has just one count. The V gene is TRBV10-3, the J gene TRBJ1-1, with a possible D match to TRBD1 (5 bases). V dropped 3 bases and J dropped 1 base, with 9 bases sitting between them. The CDR3 totals 14 residues. Germline V gene sequence: CDR1 ENHRY, CDR2 SYGVKD. Here the CDR3 reads CAISEGAGNTEAFF. The CDR3 DNA reads TGTGCCATCAGTGAAGGGGCGGGGAACACTGAAGCTTTCTTT.

This clone was detected once. This sequence joins TRBV6-6 and TRBJ2-7; TRBD1 is a possible D gene (7 bases). Trimming took off 4 bases at V and 2 bases at J, with 15 bases between the two ends. Looked up from germline, CDR1 is MNHNY and CDR2 is SVGAGI (reference sequence). This CDR3 comprises 15 residues. The CDR3 region is CASSSEGAQAYEQYF. The CDR3 region has the DNA TGTGCCAGCAGTTCGGAGGGGGCGCAAGCCTACGAGCAGTACTTC.

This chain links TRBV7-9 with TRBJ1-4; 8 nucleotides line up with TRBD1. Germline CDR1 is SEHNR and CDR2 is FQNEAQ (reference sequence). V was clipped by 5 bases and J by 4 bases; unmatched bases: 3. This CDR3 is 14 amino acids long. CDR3 nucleotides: TGTGCCAGCAGCCAAGACAGGGGTAATGAAAAACTGTTTTTT. Residues: CASSQDRGNEKLFF. Drawing the rest from reference TRBV7-9 and TRBJ1-4, the complete variable domain is DTGVSQNPRHKITKRGQNVTFRCDPISEHNRLYWYRQTLGQGPEFLTYFQNEAQLEKSRLLSDRFSAERPKGSFSTLEIQRTEQGDSAMYLCASSQDRGNEKLFFGSGTQLSVL.

In this sample, this clone turned up once. This rearrangement joins TRBV7-6 to TRBJ2-2; D possibly corresponds to TRBD2 (5 bases). The V gene's germline CDR1 is SGHVS and CDR2 FNYEAQ. This CDR3 is 13 amino acids long. Trimming took off 5 bases at V and 6 bases at J, with 10 bases between the two ends. Here the CDR3 reads CASSRGGAGELFF. CDR3 sequence (DNA): TGTGCCAGCAGCCGAGGAGGCGCCGGGGAGCTGTTTTTT.

This chain connects TRBV11-2 to TRBJ1-6; the D is unclear. V was trimmed by 0 bases and J by 17 bases, leaving 11 bases between them. This CDR3 contains 12 residues. The germline V gene encodes CDR1 SGHAT and CDR2 FQNNGV. CDR3 in DNA: TGTGCCAGCAGCTTAGATCTGGGGAGTATCCACTTT. It yields the protein CASSLDLGSIHF. The full variable domain, with the rest looked up from reference TRBV11-2 and TRBJ1-6, is EAGVAQSPRYKIIEKRQSVAFWCNPISGHATLYWYQQILGQGPKLLIQFQNNGVVDDSQLPKDRFSAERLKGVDSTLKIQPAKLEDSAVYLCASSLDLGSIHFGNGTRLTVT.

This chain joins TRBV10-2 and TRBJ2-3, with 10 positions matching TRBD1. V lost 0 bases, J lost 6 bases, and 3 bases stayed unmatched. The CDR3 runs 15 residues. The germline V gene has CDR1 WSHSY and CDR2 SAAADI. Here the CDR3 reads CASSESGQGWDTQYF. CDR3 DNA sequence: TGCGCCAGCAGTGAGTCGGGACAGGGGTGGGATACGCAGTATTTT.

This chain links TRBV7-3 with TRBJ2-1; TRBD2 matches 11 bases. This CDR3 spans 17 amino acids. The trim removed 5 bases at V and 5 bases at J, leaving 11 bases unmatched. CDR1 is SGHTA, CDR2 FQGTGA, per germline. CDR3 nucleotides: TGTGCCAGCAGCCCTTTAGCGGGGGGGAGGACGAACAATGAGCAGTTCTTC. This translates into CASSPLAGGRTNNEQFF.

This chain links TRBV5-4 with TRBJ1-3; weak D call: TRBD1 (5 bases). Germline V lookup: CDR1 SGHNT, CDR2 YYREEE (reference sequence). The CDR3 sequence is 15 residues long. Trimming pared 0 bases from V and 4 bases from J, leaving 11 bases between. The CDR3 region is CASSLDPGLGNTIYF. The DNA for the CDR3 is TGTGCCAGCAGCTTGGATCCAGGGCTCGGAAACACCATATATTTT. The variable domain in full, completed from reference TRBV5-4 and TRBJ1-3, reads ETGVTQSPTHLIKTRGQQVTLRCSSQSGHNTVSWYQQALGQGPQFIFQYYREEENGRGNFPPRFSGLQFPNYSSELNVNALELDDSALYLCASSLDPGLGNTIYFGEGSWLTVV.

The chain joins TRBV5-4 to TRBJ2-5; D is perhaps TRBD1 (5 bases). The J call could be wrong; TRBJ2-7 is a better fit for the DNA end. This CDR3 region has 15 residues. The germline gives CDR1 SGHNT, CDR2 YYREEE (reference sequence). The CDR3 loop reads CASSLDQGTTYEQYF. The CDR3 region has the DNA TGTGCCAGCAGCTTGGATCAGGGAACGACCTACGAGCAGTACTTC.